This T cell receptor (beta chain) was profiled in a study of T-cell memory formation after mild COVID-19. Study in general: Each donor largely had its own TCR clusters.

Study conclusions and caveats: What remained unconfirmed was the SARS-CoV-2 specificity of second-wave clones peaking on day 37. Clones that contracted from day 15 to 85 had balanced CD4/CD8; later expanders were CD4+ biased.

Worth noting for this clonotype: Its antigen is not known.

This CDR3 comprises 13 residues. Germline V CDR1 and CDR2: MNHEY, SMNVEV (reference sequence). V was cut by 6 bases and J by 5 bases, with 13 bases left in between. 5'RACE with constant-segment primers built TCRalpha and TCRbeta cDNA libraries with UMIs. TCRdb passed the 5' RACE reads through MiXCR, listing each CDR3 protein once. The sample consists of approximately 89,000 distinct CDR3 sequences, roughly 12% of them appearing once. V and J are TRBV27 and TRBJ1-1; D is undetermined. The TCR comes from a man aged 18-30 years who had mild COVID-19 (a few samples of this study predate the infection). Cell type and time point are not known. Sequenced sample: PBMCs or a T cell subset sorted from them (not recorded which). CDR3 residues: CASRTRPGTEAFF. DNA of the CDR3: TGTGCCAGCAGGACGAGACCTGGGACTGAAGCTTTCTTT.